This passage covers 3 T cell receptor beta chains from one sample sequenced in a study of T cell responses to AZD1222 COVID-19 vaccine. Produced via immunoSEQ multiplex PCR; TCRdb's table is partial and in-frame only. The table records about 120,000 clones, 80% to 95% of them present only once. The sample here was peripheral blood, taken 28 days after the second AZD1222 dose. The origin of the receptors is an adult who received the AZD1222 COVID-19 vaccine.

This chain links TRBV10-1 with TRBJ2-3; D possibly matches TRBD1 or TRBD2 (5 bases each). The CDR3 spans 16 residues. The germline V gene has CDR1 WNHNN and CDR2 SYGVQD (reference sequence). The V end lost 2 bases, the J end lost 2 bases, and 14 bases lay between the germline ends. The CDR3 loop reads CASSEAQGGYTDTQYF. CDR3 in DNA: TGCGCCAGCAGTGAGGCTCAGGGCGGGTACACAGATACGCAGTATTTT.

In its sample, this clone was seen many times. CDR3 protein: CASSLAGTGDTGELFF. The CDR3 region has the DNA TGTGCCAGCAGCTTAGCTGGGACAGGGGACACCGGGGAGCTGTTTTTT. The J gene is TRBJ2-2, the V gene TRBV7-9; 10 bases align to TRBD1. The CDR3 has 16 residues. Germline trimming cut 0 bases from V and 3 bases from J; bases unmatched to any gene: 1. Looked up from germline, CDR1 is SEHNR and CDR2 is FQNEAQ (reference sequence).

In the case of this clone: One junction end does not reproduce the germline sequence, and a read error may be involved. Other DNA sequences of this sample code for an identical CDR3. This sequence joins TRBV9 and TRBJ2-7, with D possibly being TRBD1 (5 bases). This CDR3 is built from 14 residues. Germline V CDR1 and CDR2: SGDLS, YYNGEE. CDR3 in amino acids: CASSVGVGAYEQYF. The CDR3 nucleotides are TGTGCTAGCAGCGTAGGGGTAGGGGCCTACGAGCAGTACTTC. Full variable domain (remainder filled in from reference TRBV9 and TRBJ2-7): DSGVTQTPKHLITATGQRVTLRCSPRSGDLSVYWYQQSLDQGLQFLIQYYNGEERAKGNILERFSAQQFPDLHSELNLSSLELGDSALYFCASSVGVGAYEQYFGPGTRLTVT.